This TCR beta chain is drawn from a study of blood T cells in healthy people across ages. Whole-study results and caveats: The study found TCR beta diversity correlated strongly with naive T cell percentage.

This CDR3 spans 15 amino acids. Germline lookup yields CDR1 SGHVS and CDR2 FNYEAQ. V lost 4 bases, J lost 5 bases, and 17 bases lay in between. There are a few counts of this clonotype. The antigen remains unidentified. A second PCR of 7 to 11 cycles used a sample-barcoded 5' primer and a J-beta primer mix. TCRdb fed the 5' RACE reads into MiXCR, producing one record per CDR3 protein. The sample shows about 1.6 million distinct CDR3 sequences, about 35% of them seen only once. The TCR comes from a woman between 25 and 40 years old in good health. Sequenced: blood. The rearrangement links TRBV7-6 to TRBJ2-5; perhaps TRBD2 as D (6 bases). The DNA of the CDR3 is TGTGCCAGCAGCTCCAGCCGGCGGGGTCCTGAGACCCAGTACTTC. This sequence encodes CASSSSRRGPETQYF.